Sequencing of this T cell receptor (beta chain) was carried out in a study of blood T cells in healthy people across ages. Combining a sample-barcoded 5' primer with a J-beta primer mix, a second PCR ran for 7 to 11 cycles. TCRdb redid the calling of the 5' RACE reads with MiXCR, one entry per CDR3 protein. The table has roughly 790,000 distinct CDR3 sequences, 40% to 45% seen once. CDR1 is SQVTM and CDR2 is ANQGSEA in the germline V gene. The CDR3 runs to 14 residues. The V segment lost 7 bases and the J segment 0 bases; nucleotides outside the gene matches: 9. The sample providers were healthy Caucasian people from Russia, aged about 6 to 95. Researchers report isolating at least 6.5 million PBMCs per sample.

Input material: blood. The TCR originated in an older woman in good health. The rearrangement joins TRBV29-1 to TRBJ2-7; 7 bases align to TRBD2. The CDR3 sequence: CSAITGGSSYEQYF. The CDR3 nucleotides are TGCAGCGCCATTACGGGGGGAAGCTCCTACGAGCAGTACTTC.